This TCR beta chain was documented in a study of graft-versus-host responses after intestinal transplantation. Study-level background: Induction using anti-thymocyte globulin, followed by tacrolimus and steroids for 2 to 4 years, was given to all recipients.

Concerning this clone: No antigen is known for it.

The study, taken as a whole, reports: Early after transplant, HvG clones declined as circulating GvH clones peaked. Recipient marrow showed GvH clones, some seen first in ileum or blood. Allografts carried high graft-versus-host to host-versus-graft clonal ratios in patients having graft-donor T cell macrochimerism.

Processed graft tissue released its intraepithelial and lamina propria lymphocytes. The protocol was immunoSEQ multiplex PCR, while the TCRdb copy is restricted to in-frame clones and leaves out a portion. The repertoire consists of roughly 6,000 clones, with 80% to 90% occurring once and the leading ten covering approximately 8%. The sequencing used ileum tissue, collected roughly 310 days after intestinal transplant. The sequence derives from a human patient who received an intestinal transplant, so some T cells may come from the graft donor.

CDR3 in DNA: TGCGCCAGCAGCGCCACGGGGGGTTTCGGGCAGCCCCAGCATTTT. Its translation is CASSATGGFGQPQHF. This chain uses TRBV4-1 with TRBJ1-5; D might be TRBD1 (5 bases). Trimming took off 5 bases at V and 7 bases at J, with 18 bases between the two ends. The CDR3 consists of 15 residues. The germline V gene encodes CDR1 MGHRA and CDR2 YSYEKL.